The 10 T cell receptor beta chains below all came from one sample that was sequenced in a study of early T cells in non-severe SARS-CoV-2 infection. In TCRdb, the 5' RACE reads were re-called with MiXCR into one record per CDR3 protein. This repertoire shows about 100,000 distinct CDR3 sequences, about 12% found once; its top ten account for around 3%. Sequenced input: whole blood. These receptors originate from an adult who was a healthcare worker with PCR-confirmed SARS-CoV-2 infection or an uninfected control (not recorded which).

V usage is TRBV3-1 and J usage is TRBJ2-7, with 10 bases aligning to TRBD2. CDR1 and CDR2 (germline): LGHDT, YNNKEL (reference sequence). This CDR3 contains 14 residues. Losses at the gene ends were 8 bases for V and 1 base for J; bases not matched to a gene: 5. In DNA form, the CDR3 reads TGTGCCAGCCGCCGGACTAGCGGTTCCTACGAGCAGTACTTC. It translates to CASRRTSGSYEQYF.

This clonotype came up many times. The J gene is TRBJ2-1, the V gene TRBV29-1; 7 bases fit TRBD2. The V gene's germline CDR1 is SQVTM and CDR2 ANQGSEA. V shed 3 bases, J shed 0 bases, and the junction held 14 bases outside the gene matches. This CDR3 spans 18 amino acids. CDR3 amino acids: CSVESPRLAVPSYNEQFF. In DNA form, the CDR3 reads TGCAGCGTTGAGTCCCCCCGGCTAGCGGTTCCCTCCTACAATGAGCAGTTCTTC.

The genes are TRBV6-5 and TRBJ2-5, with D tentatively TRBD1 (6 bases). Germline lookup yields CDR1 MNHEY and CDR2 SVGAGI. The ends were cut back, 6 bases at V and 1 base at J, with 18 bases in the middle. The CDR3 runs 16 residues. CDR3 protein: CASSQGTGRPQETQYF. In DNA, the CDR3 is TGTGCCAGCAGCCAGGGGACGGGACGGCCCCAAGAGACCCAGTACTTC.

This clonotype was seen more than once but under ten times. The V and J genes are TRBV6-5 and TRBJ1-1, with D perhaps matching TRBD1 (5 bases). V was cut by 2 bases and J by 0 bases, with 7 bases left in between. In germline, CDR1 is MNHEY, CDR2 SVGAGI. The CDR3 runs to 14 residues. The CDR3 nucleotides read TGTGCCAGCAGTTACAGGGGACTGAACACTGAAGCTTTCTTT. This gives the protein CASSYRGLNTEAFF.

This chain links TRBV20-1 with TRBJ1-6; the D gene is possibly TRBD1 (5 bases). The germline gives CDR1 DFQATT, CDR2 SNEGSKA (reference sequence). V was cut by 5 bases and J by 0 bases, with 14 bases left in between. The CDR3 covers 16 residues. CDR3 loop: CSAGAGGSSYNSPLHF. The CDR3 nucleotides are TGCAGTGCTGGGGCAGGCGGCAGCTCCTATAATTCACCCCTCCACTTT.

This clonotype was detected many times. Its ends do not fully match the called genes, so a read error is possible. The chain combines TRBV6-2 or TRBV6-3 with TRBJ2-3; D not resolved. Germline assignment: CDR1 MNHEY and CDR2 SVGEGT. The CDR3 length is 12 residues. The CDR3 is CASSYGRVKLIF. The CDR3 nucleotides read TGTGCCAGCAGTTACGGAAGGGTGAAGTTAATTTTT.

This clonotype has a count of ten or more. The V and J genes are TRBV12-3 or TRBV12-4 and TRBJ2-1; 7 nucleotides line up with TRBD1. The CDR3 spans 14 residues. Trimming cost V 1 base and J 5 bases; bases outside gene matches: 2. CDR3 sequence (DNA): TGTGCCAGCAGTTTAGAAAGGGGGCACAATGAGCAGTTCTTC. It translates to CASSLERGHNEQFF.

This chain uses TRBV5-1 with TRBJ2-3; D perhaps matches TRBD2 (5 bases). The CDR3 contains 16 residues. V was trimmed by 5 bases and J by 2 bases, leaving 18 bases between them. Germline V CDR1 and CDR2: SGHRS, YFSETQ. This CDR3 is CASRTTGLSHTDTQYF. The CDR3 region has the DNA TGCGCCAGCAGAACAACTGGACTGAGCCACACAGATACGCAGTATTTT.

This clonotype was recorded at least ten times. This rearrangement joins TRBV6-5 to TRBJ1-6; tentative D call: TRBD1 (6 bases). The CDR3 loop spans 15 amino acids. Trimming pared 0 bases from V and 10 bases from J, leaving 13 bases between. In germline, CDR1 is MNHEY, CDR2 SVGAGI. The CDR3 region is CASSYSSGVQSPLHF. The CDR3 nucleotides read TGTGCCAGCAGTTACTCATCAGGGGTCCAGTCACCCCTCCACTTT.

This clonotype was seen repeatedly, ten times or more. The rearrangement joins TRBV20-1 to TRBJ1-4; 7 nucleotides line up with TRBD1. Germline V gives CDR1 DFQATT, CDR2 SNEGSKA (reference sequence). With V trimmed by 2 bases and J by 3 bases, 15 bases remained unmatched. The CDR3 covers 18 residues. The CDR3 DNA reads TGCAGTGCTAGAAATACCGACAGGGATTCTCTGTCTAATGAAAAACTGTTTTTT. Translation gives CSARNTDRDSLSNEKLFF.